The following is a T cell receptor beta chain sequence with its context. The assay was immunoSEQ multiplex PCR, and TCRdb's table has in-frame clones only and misses some. The table records 220,000 or so clones, roughly 89% of them present only once. The CDR3 length is 18 residues. V shed 6 bases and J 7 bases; nucleotides not matched to a gene: 21. Germline lookup yields CDR1 LGHNA and CDR2 YNFKEQ. The sample belongs to a study of blood T cell repertoires in COVID-19. Study-level background: The United States, Italy and Spain provided the acute and convalescent COVID-19 samples.

The study assigned cohorts using participant-reported clinical history. Exposed study participants had met a COVID-19 case within 2 weeks before entry. Sample: PBMCs or T cells enriched from blood (not recorded which). The V and J genes are TRBV4-2 and TRBJ2-4; the match to TRBD1 covers 7 bases. This receptor was taken from a man aged 25 to 40 who had been exposed to COVID-19. CDR3 residues: CASSHLVGTEVTPNIQYF. CDR3 in DNA: TGTGCCAGCAGTCACCTAGTTGGGACAGAGGTCACCCCCAACATTCAGTACTTC.